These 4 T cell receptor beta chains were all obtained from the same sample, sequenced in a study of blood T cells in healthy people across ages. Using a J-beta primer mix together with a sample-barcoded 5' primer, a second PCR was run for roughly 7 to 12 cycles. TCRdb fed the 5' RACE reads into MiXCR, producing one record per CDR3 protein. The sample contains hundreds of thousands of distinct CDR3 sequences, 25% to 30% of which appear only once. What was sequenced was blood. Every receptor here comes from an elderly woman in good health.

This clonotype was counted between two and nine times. The CDR3 coding sequence is TGTGCCAGCAGCTTGAAAGCCAATCAGCCCCAGCATTTT. This encodes CASSLKANQPQHF. The chain uses TRBV7-2 and TRBJ1-5; unclear D gene. Trimming removed 3 bases at V and 3 bases at J, with 6 bases between. The V gene's germline CDR1 is SGHTA and CDR2 FQGNSA. This CDR3 contains 13 residues.

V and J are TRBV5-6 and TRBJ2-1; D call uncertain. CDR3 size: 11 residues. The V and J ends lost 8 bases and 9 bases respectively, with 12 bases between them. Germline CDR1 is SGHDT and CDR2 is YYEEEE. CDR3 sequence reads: CASSNVSEQFF. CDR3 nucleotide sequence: TGTGCCAGTAGTAACGTAAGTGAGCAGTTCTTC.

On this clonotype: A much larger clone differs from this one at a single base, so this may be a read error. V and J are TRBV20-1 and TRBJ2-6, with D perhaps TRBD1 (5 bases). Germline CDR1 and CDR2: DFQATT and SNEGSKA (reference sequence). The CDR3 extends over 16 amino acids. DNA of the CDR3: TGCAGTGCGGAAGACCCACAGAGCTCTGGGGCCAACGTCCGGACTTTC. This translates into CSAEDPQSSGANVRTF.

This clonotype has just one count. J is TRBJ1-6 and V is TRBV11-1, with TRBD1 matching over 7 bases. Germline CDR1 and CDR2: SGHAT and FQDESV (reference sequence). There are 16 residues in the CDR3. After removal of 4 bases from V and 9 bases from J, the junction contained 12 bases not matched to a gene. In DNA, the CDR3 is TGTGCCAGCAGCTCGCGACAGGGAGGTAGGAGTTCACCCCTCCACTTT. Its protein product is CASSSRQGGRSSPLHF. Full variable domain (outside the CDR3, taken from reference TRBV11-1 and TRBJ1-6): EAEVAQSPRYKITEKSQAVAFWCDPISGHATLYWYRQILGQGPELLVQFQDESVVDDSQLPKDRFSAERLKGVDSTLKIQPAELGDSAMYLCASSSRQGGRSSPLHFGNGTRLTVT.